This paragraph covers one T cell receptor (beta chain) sequence. The target antigen is unknown. These data originate in a study of cytomegalovirus exposure and HLA in healthy donors. Study-wide results and caveats: A link between a missense DCLRE1C variant and TCR beta V- and J-gene trimming emerged from a later analysis. A prior analysis recorded that most TCR beta V segments were productive about 87% or about 30% of the time.

CDR1 ENHRY and CDR2 SYGVKD come from the germline V gene. This CDR3 is 16 amino acids long. Germline trimming cut 0 bases from V and 5 bases from J; bases unmatched to any gene: 6. In the PCR, 60 Vbeta and 13 Jbeta primers were used. The assay was immunoSEQ multiplex PCR, and TCRdb's table has in-frame clones only and misses some. The data contain 150,000 to 200,000 clones, around 77% of them seen just once; the ten biggest clones take up under 2.5%. This chain links TRBV10-3 with TRBJ2-1; TRBD2 aligns across 8 bases. Sequenced: PBMCs. This sequence was found in a man aged 55 to 70 in good health and CMV-seronegative. The CDR3 DNA reads TGTGCCATCAGTGAGTCGGTGTTAGCGGGAAACAATGAGCAGTTCTTC. Protein: CAISESVLAGNNEQFF.